Given below is one T cell receptor (beta chain) in context. Its antigen specificity is not known. One base away there is no much larger clone; base qualities are not given. These data are taken from a study of cytomegalovirus exposure and HLA in healthy donors (dated by TCRdb to 2016 to 2017). At the level of the whole study: An earlier analysis of roughly 630 of the donors reported 250 to 350 Gb of sequence data and roughly 110 million unique TCR beta sequences from around 200 million T cells. Of the approximately 370 genotyped donors, 65% to 90% were placed in the genetic ancestry cluster associated with self-reported Caucasian donors. Rather than drawing on any new phenotypic data, the later analysis identified candidate immune exposures from TCR beta sequences and the way those sequences occurred across donors. Across 300 to 500 genotyped donors of the cohort, an average of roughly 230,000 unique TCR beta nucleotide sequences per donor were sequenced, and roughly 20% of those sequences were non-productive. Besides the first cohort of roughly 700 subjects, a separate validation cohort made up of 95 to 150 different subjects was used. HLA typing covered class I and class II loci at four-digit resolution. A later analysis re-examined previously published TCR beta repertoires from more than 650 donors and added high-resolution HLA genotyping to investigate patterns of TCR occurrence. Typing coverage differed by locus: A, B, C, DRB1 and DQB1 were typed in about 620-630 donors, DQA1 in 522, DPA1 in 600 to 610, and DPB1 in roughly 450. A later genetic analysis took genome-wide SNP genotypes for about 55% of the 666 donors and used that subset as a discovery cohort. The study profiled the T cell repertoires of around 700 subjects by immunosequencing and related them to cytomegalovirus serostatus. To predict cytomegalovirus infection status, the study brought together high-throughput TCR immunosequencing, statistical association of individual TCRs with disease status, and machine learning. All discovery cohort repertoires had been generated using a single sequencing platform. Alongside the repertoire data, information on donor age, sex, ethnicity and CMV serostatus was compiled. To decide whether each TCR beta V gene segment behaved as functional or pseudogenic, an earlier analysis of some 570 of the donors relied on high-throughput TCR beta sequencing. The study aimed to test whether signatures of past pathogen exposure could be identified by cataloging public T cell receptors. About 280 gigabases of sequencing data and tens of millions of unique TCR sequences made up an early release that covered roughly 670 HLA-typed donors. Because of strong linkage in the cohort, roughly five DR-DQ haplotypes were treated as single units for association and clustering.

V loses 5 bases of germline sequence and J loses 4 bases, and the interval between the two ends is 12 bases. The CDR3 runs 14 residues from the cysteine to the phenylalanine. The entry retains the CDR3 DNA only, 42 bases that are in frame from base 1. CDR1 and CDR2, per the germline V gene, are SGHRS and YFSETQ. Summary of the overall study and its limitations: In a later analysis, the rate of TCR association differed among HLA loci, with DRB1 alleles having the most associated TCRs and HLA-C alleles having the fewest. A later genetic analysis reported fewer N-insertions in productive TCRs among donors in an Asian-associated ancestry cluster than the roughly 700-donor mean. Cytomegalovirus status was reported to be diagnosed by the classifier with high specificity and sensitivity in both the original and validation cohorts. A few of the identified cytomegalovirus-associated TCR beta chains were confirmed in vitro to be specific for cytomegalovirus antigens. An association between a missense DCLRE1C variant and V-gene and J-gene trimming of TCR beta chains was found in a later genetic analysis and replicated in an independent cohort. The study gave a list of around 170 TCR beta chains associated with cytomegalovirus. Broadly in line with IMGT annotations, most TCR beta V segments showed up in productive rearrangements about 87% or about 30% of the time in an earlier analysis of around 600 of the donors. Several of the top co-occurrence clusters appeared to be linked to parvovirus B19, influenza, CMV and Epstein-Barr virus, according to a later analysis. Compared with equally common non-associated chains, HLA-associated TCR beta chains in a later analysis were more clonally expanded and had lower generation probabilities. Some IMGT-functional V segments, including TRBV6-2 and TRBV6-3, could not be told apart with the 87-base-pair reads, so those segments were excluded. A cluster of highly shared sequence variants was judged likely to represent a technical artifact of the sequencing pipeline. Sequencing depth was assumed to be roughly uniform across donors in the presence/absence analyses, though that assumption may not hold. A later analysis associated around 16,000 TCR beta sequences with specific HLA alleles at a false discovery rate of 0.05. A further reported finding was that TCR beta sequences accurately predicted the HLA-A and HLA-B alleles for most subjects in the first cohort. Some 16 rarely observed V segments, including chromosome 9 orphons, were excluded from the earlier analysis of several hundred of the donors because counts were too low. Because HLA typing was unavailable for some donors at each locus, only the typed subset was used in association tests. Most TCR sequences were seen in very few donors, while some public TCRs were found in many individuals. Correlated functional status among segregating V segments might reflect linkage disequilibrium, but an unknown experimental factor could not be ruled out. According to a later analysis, most CMV-associated TCR beta chains appeared to be HLA-restricted, and the HLA associations seemed to be driven largely by CMV exposure. The authors suggested that the approach could potentially be generalized to other disease states and immunological phenotypes. For the cohort, immune exposure information was limited to CMV serostatus. When HLA alleles, especially DR and DQ, strongly co-occurred, attributing TCR associations to individual alleles was difficult. Only TCR beta chains were sequenced in this cohort, and the absence of alpha or paired-chain data limited detectable features.

The cohort consisted of more than 650 healthy bone marrow donors. At the time of sampling, every cohort member was nominally healthy, though immune exposures that went unrecorded were likely present. The donor was CMV seropositive and belonged to the group of 250 to 300 seropositive cohort members. A peripheral blood sample was provided by each donor, and peripheral blood mononuclear cells were used for TCR beta sequencing. Genomic DNA was extracted from the blood cell samples with the Qiagen DNeasy Blood Extraction Kit. Library preparation employed the immunoSEQ multiplex PCR assay. For the multiplex PCR, a mixture combining 60 forward primers for TCR Vbeta segments and 13 reverse primers for TCR Jbeta segments was used. Amplification of the CDR3 region of rearranged TCR beta genes was performed with a multiplex PCR assay on genomic DNA. The amplified TCR beta libraries were sequenced on the Illumina HiSeq System as 87-base-pair reads. The original pipeline was this. In a later analysis, roughly 80 million unique TCR beta chains were counted across the 650 to 750 repertoires, and some 10 million of these chains were shared by at least two donors. Raw reads were error-corrected and collapsed into unique sequences by a nearest-neighbor algorithm in which closely related sequences were merged to remove PCR and sequencing errors. Alignment of CDR3 sequences to IMGT reference sequences was used to assign V, D and J gene segments. For a sequence to be retained, a match of at least six nucleotides to both a V gene segment and a J gene segment was required. A rearrangement was called productive if the CDR3 had no stop codons and remained in frame with V and J, and every other rearrangement was called non-productive. Following IMGT convention, CDR3 was defined as the stretch from the second conserved V-encoded cysteine to the conserved J-encoded phenylalanine. The earlier analysis of a few hundred of the donors excluded any sequence lacking an unambiguous match to a single V gene segment. An earlier analysis of several hundred of the donors called V segments functional above 56.7% productive rearrangements and segregating when the between-donor standard deviation exceeded 5%. A statistical classification framework was built for diagnosing cytomegalovirus status from the catalog of TCR beta chain sequences. V and J gene assignment, in a later analysis, came from comparing TCR nucleotide sequences with IMGT/GENE-DB human TR gene sequences. Using the TCRdist pipeline, a later analysis assigned CDR3 sequences along with most-parsimonious VDJ recombination scenarios. In a later analysis, every TCR beta chain was defined by the combination of its CDR3 amino acid sequence and its V-gene family, and reads without a unique V-gene family were dropped. To address suspected cross-contamination and a sequencing artifact, a later analysis removed several hundred highly shared, low-generation-probability nucleotide sequences. In a later analysis, a clonal expansion index for each public chain was calculated from normalized within-repertoire ranks of inferred template counts. In a later analysis, generation probabilities were computed with a VDJ recombination model fitted to out-of-frame rearrangements, and the resulting probabilities were checked against IGoR. In a later analysis, hypergeometric tests were used to score TCR-TCR, TCR-HLA and TCR-CMV co-occurrence, with a repertoire-size bias correction applied to TCR pairs. A later analysis estimated false discovery rates by permuting HLA or CMV assignments 20 times. In a later analysis, co-occurring TCRs were grouped with DBSCAN, and TCRdist sequence similarity was added when clustering was performed within HLA-allele-positive subsets. Repertoires with fewer than 30,000 or more than 120,000 public chains, plus five repertoires with anomalous nucleotide sharing, were excluded from co-occurrence clustering. As stored in TCRdb, this immuneACCESS dataset retains in-frame rearrangements with V and J assigned. A fraction of the clones does not appear; measured against another copy, unresolved V genes explain less than half of the discrepancy, and the remainder lacks a known reason. That table supplies the V and J calls and clone size; D and trimming were determined from the DNA. Within this sample are roughly 120,000 clones, with under 85% of them counted one time only. About 4% of the sample is taken by the ten largest.

Sequences were obtained from PBMCs. The sequence joins TRBV5-1 to TRBJ2-2; 5 matching bases give a weak D call of TRBD2. This clonotype was sampled from a woman aged 45-65 years in good health and CMV-seropositive. The DNA sequence is TGCGCCAGCAGTACTAGTTACAGCACCGGGGAGCTGTTTTTT. Translated, it reads CASSTSYSTGELFF.